The 9 T cell receptor beta chains below all came from one sample that was sequenced in a study of blood T cells in healthy people across ages. Sample-barcoded 5' priming and a J-beta primer mix drove a second PCR of roughly 6 to 12 cycles. MiXCR, run by TCRdb on the 5' RACE reads, gives a single entry per CDR3 protein. The table has 700,000 to 1,000,000 distinct CDR3 sequences, more than 40% seen once; the top ten hold 15% to 25%. The sample consisted of blood. These receptors came from a man between 60 and 70 years old in good health.

This clonotype was detected ten times or more. The gene calls are TRBV7-2 and TRBJ2-4; D tentatively fits TRBD1 or TRBD2 (7 bases each). Germline assignment: CDR1 SGHTA and CDR2 FQGNSA. V was clipped by 5 bases and J by 0 bases, with 14 bases between them. The CDR3 covers 16 residues. DNA of the CDR3: TGTGCCAGCAGCACACAGGGGAGGGGAGCCAAAAACATTCAGTACTTC. It translates to CASSTQGRGAKNIQYF.

The chain links TRBV3-1 to TRBJ1-2; D not certain. The CDR3 is 17 amino acids. In germline, CDR1 is LGHDT, CDR2 YNNKEL (reference sequence). Trimming took off 4 bases at V and 8 bases at J, with 26 bases between the two ends. The CDR3: CASSPSRTTWLESGYTF. The CDR3 bases are TGTGCCAGCAGCCCAAGCAGAACCACGTGGTTAGAATCCGGCTACACCTTC. Together with reference TRBV3-1 and TRBJ1-2, the CDR3 gives the full variable domain: DTAVSQTPKYLVTQMGNDKSIKCEQNLGHDTMYWYKQDSKKFLKIMFSYNNKELIINETVPNRFSPKSPDKAHLNLHINSLELGDSAVYFCASSPSRTTWLESGYTFGSGTRLTVV.

With respect to this clonotype: A much larger clonotype is one base distant, so this may be a read error. The V and J genes are TRBV5-5 and TRBJ1-5, with 7 bases that match TRBD1. This CDR3 is 15 amino acids long. From germline, CDR1 is SGHKS and CDR2 YYEKEE (reference sequence). In DNA form, the CDR3 reads TGTGCCAGCAGCTTGAGGGGACAGTCCAATCAGCCCCGGCATTTT. It translates to CASSLRGQSNQPRHF.

The chain is built from TRBV9 and TRBJ1-6, with 7 bases lining up with TRBD1. This CDR3 contains 14 residues. Looked up from germline, CDR1 is SGDLS and CDR2 is YYNGEE. V lost 5 bases and J lost 10; bases outside the gene matches: 9. The CDR3 protein is CASSTGQVGSPLHF. The CDR3 DNA reads TGTGCCAGCAGTACTGGACAGGTTGGCTCACCCCTCCACTTT.

This clonotype was counted only a few times. This chain links TRBV4-3 with TRBJ2-1, with D perhaps TRBD1 (5 bases). Germline V lookup: CDR1 LGHNA, CDR2 YSLEER. The length of the CDR3 is 16 residues. V gave up 3 bases and J gave up 0 bases, with 12 bases separating them. The CDR3 spells CASSHHPRDSYNEQFF. The CDR3 region has the DNA TGCGCCAGCAGCCATCACCCCAGGGACTCCTACAATGAGCAGTTCTTC.

This clonotype turned up a few times. This chain joins TRBV20-1 and TRBJ2-7; TRBD1 matches at 10 bases. The J call may be faulty, since TRBJ2-5 better matches the DNA end. The germline gives CDR1 DFQATT, CDR2 SNEGSKA (reference sequence). The length of the CDR3 is 15 residues. DNA for the CDR3: TGCAGTGCTCTGGACCCCGGGACAGGGGTGGAGACCCAGTACTTC. This codes for CSALDPGTGVETQYF.

The V and J genes are TRBV11-1 and TRBJ1-6, with D uncertain. Trimming left V 0 bases short and J 4 bases short, with 7 bases between. Germline V gives CDR1 SGHAT, CDR2 FQDESV (reference sequence). This CDR3 region has 15 residues. The CDR3 loop is CASSLAAEYNSPLHF. The CDR3 DNA reads as TGTGCCAGCAGCTTAGCGGCAGAATATAATTCACCCCTCCACTTT. Full variable domain (remainder filled in from reference TRBV11-1 and TRBJ1-6): EAEVAQSPRYKITEKSQAVAFWCDPISGHATLYWYRQILGQGPELLVQFQDESVVDDSQLPKDRFSAERLKGVDSTLKIQPAELGDSAMYLCASSLAAEYNSPLHFGNGTRLTVT.

This clonotype showed up just a few times. The rearrangement joins TRBV13 to TRBJ1-1, with 7 positions matching TRBD1. The CDR3 loop spans 13 amino acids. The V and J ends lost 5 bases and 11 bases, in that order; junction bases with no gene match: 11. Germline V CDR1 and CDR2: PRHDT, FYEKMQ (reference sequence). For the CDR3, the DNA is TGTGCCAGCAGCAGAACAGGGGACGCCGGTGCTTTCTTT. This sequence encodes CASSRTGDAGAFF.

This clonotype was counted a few times. The chain is built from TRBV7-8 and TRBJ2-3; 13 nucleotides align to TRBD2. Germline values: CDR1 SGHVS, CDR2 FQNEAQ. The CDR3 consists of 16 residues. J was trimmed by 2 bases and V by 6 bases; bases with no gene match: 5. Here the CDR3 DNA reads TGTGCCAGCAGTCCACTAGCGGGGGGGTACACAGATACGCAGTATTTT. Translating gives CASSPLAGGYTDTQYF.